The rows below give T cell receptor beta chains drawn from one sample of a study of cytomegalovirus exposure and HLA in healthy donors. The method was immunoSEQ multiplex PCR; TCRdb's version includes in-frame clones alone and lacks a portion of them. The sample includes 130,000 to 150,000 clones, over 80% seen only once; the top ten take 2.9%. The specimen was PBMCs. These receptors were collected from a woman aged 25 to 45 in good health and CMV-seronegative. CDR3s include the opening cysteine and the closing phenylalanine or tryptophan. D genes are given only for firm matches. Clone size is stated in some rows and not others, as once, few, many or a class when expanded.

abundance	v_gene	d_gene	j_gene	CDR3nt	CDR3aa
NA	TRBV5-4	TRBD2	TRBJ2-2	TGTGCCAGCACTCCCGGGACTAGCGGTACCACCGGGGAGCTGTTTTTT	CASTPGTSGTTGELFF
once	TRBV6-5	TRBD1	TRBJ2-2	TGTGCCAGCAGTCCCGGGACAGGGATCAACGGGGAGCTGTTTTTT	CASSPGTGINGELFF
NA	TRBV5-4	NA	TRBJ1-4	TGTGCCAGCAGCCCAGGGTTTATAAATGAAAAACTGTTTTTT	CASSPGFINEKLFF
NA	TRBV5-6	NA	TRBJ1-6	TGTGCCAGCAGCCTACCCACAGGGTCATCACCCCTCCACTTT	CASSLPTGSSPLHF
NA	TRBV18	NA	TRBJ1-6	TGTGCCAGCTCACCCGGGTCGGCTAATAATTCACCCCTCCACTTT	CASSPGSANNSPLHF
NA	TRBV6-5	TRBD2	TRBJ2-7	TGTGCCAGCAGGACCGGGACTAGCGGAACCTACGAGCAGTACTTC	CASRTGTSGTYEQYF
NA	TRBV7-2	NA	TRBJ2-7	TGTGCCAGCATCCAAGGGGTATTCTCCTACGAGCAGTACTTC	CASIQGVFSYEQYF
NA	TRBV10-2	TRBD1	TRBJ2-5	TGCGCCAGCGTAGGGACAGAAGAGACCCAGTACTTC	CASVGTEETQYF
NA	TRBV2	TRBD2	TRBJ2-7	TGTGCCAACCGGGGCTTGGAGGGAGCGGGGATGGAGCAGTACTTC	CANRGLEGAGMEQYF
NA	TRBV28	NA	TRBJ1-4	TGTGCCAGCAGTCCCCCCCTGGCGACAGCAACTAATGAAAAACTGTTTTTT	CASSPPLATATNEKLFF
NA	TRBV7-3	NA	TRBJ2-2	TGTGCCAGCAGCCGAGGGCCGAATGAGGAGCTGTTTTTT	CASSRGPNEELFF
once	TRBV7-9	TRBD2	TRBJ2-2	TGTGCCAGCAGCCCCCCACTACCGGGACTAGGGACCGGGGAGCTGTTTTTT	CASSPPLPGLGTGELFF
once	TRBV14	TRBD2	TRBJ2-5	TGTGCCAGCAGCCACGGTAGCGGGGGCCGGGAGACCCAGTACTTC	CASSHGSGGRETQYF
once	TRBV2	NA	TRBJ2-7	TGTGCCAGCAGTGAGGACGGAGGAAAGTACTTC	CASSEDGGKYF
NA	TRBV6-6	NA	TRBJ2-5	TGTGCCAGCAATTTTCAGGGGCAAGAGACCCAGTACTTC	CASNFQGQETQYF
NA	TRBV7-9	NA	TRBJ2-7	TGTGCCAGCAGCTTATTCCGGGAGCAGTACTTC	CASSLFREQYF
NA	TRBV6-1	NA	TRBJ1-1	TGTGCCAGCAGTCAGGGTCGCACTGAAGCTTTCTTT	CASSQGRTEAFF
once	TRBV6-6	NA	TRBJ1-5	TGTGCCAGCAGACAGCAGGGTGTGTATAGCAATCAGCCCCAGCATTTT	CASRQQGVYSNQPQHF
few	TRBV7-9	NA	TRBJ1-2	TGTGCCAGCAGCTTAGCGGCCAGGCACGGCTACACCTTC	CASSLAARHGYTF
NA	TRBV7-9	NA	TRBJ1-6	TGTTCCAGCAGTCCCTCCGGTGGAGCTTATAATTCACCCCTCCACTTT	CSSSPSGGAYNSPLHF
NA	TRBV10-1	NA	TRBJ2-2	TGCGCCAGCAGTGAGTCGACGCCTAGCACGAACACCGGGGAGCTGTTTTTT	CASSESTPSTNTGELFF
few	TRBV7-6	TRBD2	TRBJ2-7	TGTGCCAGCAGCTTAACCGGGAGGGCAAGCGAGCAGTACTTC	CASSLTGRASEQYF
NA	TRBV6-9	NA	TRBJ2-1	TGTGCCAGCAGTTCGCAGGTCAATGAGCAGTTCTTC	CASSSQVNEQFF
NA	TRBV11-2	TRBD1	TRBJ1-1	TGTGCCAGCAGCTTAGTGCCAGGGGGCGAAGCTTTCTTT	CASSLVPGGEAFF
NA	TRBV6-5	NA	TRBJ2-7	TGTGCCAGCACCCCAGGCCCTACCTACGAGCAGTACTTC	CASTPGPTYEQYF
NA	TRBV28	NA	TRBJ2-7	TGTGCCAGCGGTACGCGCGAGCAGTACTTC	CASGTREQYF
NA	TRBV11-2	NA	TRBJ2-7	TGTGCCAGCAGCTTAATCCAGGCGTCCTACGAGCAGTACTTC	CASSLIQASYEQYF
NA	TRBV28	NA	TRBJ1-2	TGTGCCAGCAGCCCCAGGGCCCGAGATTATGGCTACACCTTC	CASSPRARDYGYTF
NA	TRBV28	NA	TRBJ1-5	TGTGCCAGCAGTTTACCAGGGGATATCGGGCAGCCCCAGCATTTT	CASSLPGDIGQPQHF
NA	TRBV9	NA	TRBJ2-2	TGTGCCAGCAGCGCCCCCCGGGACACACGTACCGGGGAGCTGTTTTTT	CASSAPRDTRTGELFF
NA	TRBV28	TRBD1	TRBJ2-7	TGTGCCAGCAGTTCCACCGGACAGGGGGGTAGCGAGCAGTACTTC	CASSSTGQGGSEQYF
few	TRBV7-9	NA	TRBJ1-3	TGTGCCAGCACACAGGGAAACACCATATATTTT	CASTQGNTIYF
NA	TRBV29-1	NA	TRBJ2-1	TGCAGCGTTGATCGAGGCGGGACCCGCGACAATGAGCAGTTCTTC	CSVDRGGTRDNEQFF
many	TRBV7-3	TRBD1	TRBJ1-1	TGTGCCAGCAGTCTTACGACAGGGGGGAACACTGAAGCTTTCTTT	CASSLTTGGNTEAFF
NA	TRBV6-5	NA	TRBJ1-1	TGTGCCAGCAGCCCCCGTCGGAGGCAGACTGAAGCTTTCTTT	CASSPRRRQTEAFF
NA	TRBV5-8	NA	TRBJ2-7	TGTGCCAGCTCGAGACACAGGGCCACCTACGAGCAGTACTTC	CASSRHRATYEQYF
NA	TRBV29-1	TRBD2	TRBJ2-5	TGCAGCGTTGCGGGGACGCCTAGCGGGTCACAAGAGACCCAGTACTTC	CSVAGTPSGSQETQYF
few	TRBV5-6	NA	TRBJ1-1	TGTGCCAGCAGCTTGCCAGGGAACACTGAAGCTTTCTTT	CASSLPGNTEAFF
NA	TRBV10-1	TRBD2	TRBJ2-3	TGCGCCAGCAGTGAACAAACCCAATTTTCTAGCGGGAGGGCCGTCTTCGATACGCAGTATTTT	CASSEQTQFSSGRAVFDTQYF
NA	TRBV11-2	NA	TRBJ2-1	TGTGCCAGCAGCTACGGACTCACCTACAATGAGCAGTTCTTC	CASSYGLTYNEQFF
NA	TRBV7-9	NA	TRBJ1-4	TGTTCCAGCAGCCTAACTCCGGACAGACTTGGTTCGGAAAAACTGTTTTTT	CSSSLTPDRLGSEKLFF
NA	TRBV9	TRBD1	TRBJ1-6	TGTGCCAGCAGCCAGACAGGGGGCAGGTCACCCCTCCACTTT	CASSQTGGRSPLHF
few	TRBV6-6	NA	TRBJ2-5	TGTGCCAGCAGTTACGGGGGGACGGACCAAGAGACCCAGTACTTC	CASSYGGTDQETQYF